A selection of T cell receptor beta chains follows, all from one sample in a study of beta chain features in type 1 diabetes. Only in-frame clones appear in the TCRdb table, and some are missing; sequencing was by immunoSEQ multiplex PCR. The sample has more than 300,000 clones; over 9.5% are singletons. The sequenced sample was naive CD4+ T cells from blood. Receptor source: a woman under 30 with type 1 diabetes. Each CDR3 is given with its conserved first and last residue. D genes are given only for firm matches. Clone size, where shown, is once, few, many, or a class for clones that have expanded.

D: NA; V: TRBV12-5; size: NA; J: TRBJ2-6; DNA: TGTGCTAGTGGTCCAGACACCGGGGCCAACGTCCTGACTTTC; CDR3: CASGPDTGANVLTF
D: NA; V: TRBV7-3; size: few; J: TRBJ2-3; DNA: TGTGCCAGCAGCCCCGGTATAGCGATAGGTGGAGATACGCAGTATTTT; CDR3: CASSPGIAIGGDTQYF
D: NA; V: TRBV29-1; size: few; J: TRBJ1-1; DNA: TGCAGCGTTGCCCCACACGGGAAATCGACTGAAGCTTTCTTT; CDR3: CSVAPHGKSTEAFF
D: NA; V: TRBV19; size: NA; J: TRBJ1-6; DNA: TGTGCCAGTACGGTGACTACCAAGAGTTCACCCCTCCACTTT; CDR3: CASTVTTKSSPLHF
D: TRBD1; V: TRBV27; size: NA; J: TRBJ1-5; DNA: TGTGCCAGCAGTTTGACGGGGACAGCCTCTAATAGCAATCAGCCCCAGCATTTT; CDR3: CASSLTGTASNSNQPQHF
D: TRBD1; V: TRBV19; size: NA; J: TRBJ2-2; DNA: TGTGCCAGTAGTATTGACAGGGGTGTCACCGGGGAGCTGTTTTTT; CDR3: CASSIDRGVTGELFF
D: TRBD1; V: TRBV11-2; size: NA; J: TRBJ1-5; DNA: TGTGCCAGCAGCGCAGGACAGGGGAGTCAGCCCCAGCATTTT; CDR3: CASSAGQGSQPQHF
D: TRBD2; V: TRBV18; size: few; J: TRBJ2-4; DNA: TGTGCCAGCTCACCAGGACTAGCGGGAGACATTCAGTACTTC; CDR3: CASSPGLAGDIQYF
D: NA; V: TRBV4-1; size: few; J: TRBJ2-7; DNA: TGCGCCAGCAGCCAAATCAGGACTGGATTTTACGAGCAGTACTTC; CDR3: CASSQIRTGFYEQYF
D: NA; V: TRBV25-1; size: NA; J: TRBJ1-2; DNA: TGTGCCAGCAGTGACCCCGGACAGCACTATGGCTACACCTTC; CDR3: CASSDPGQHYGYTF
D: NA; V: TRBV11-2; size: NA; J: TRBJ2-7; DNA: TGTGCCAGCAGCTTAGTAGTGACAAGGAAGAGCGAGCAGTACTTC; CDR3: CASSLVVTRKSEQYF
D: NA; V: TRBV28; size: few; J: TRBJ1-1; DNA: TGTGCCAGCAGTTTAGTGGGCGCGAGCACTGAAGCTTTCTTT; CDR3: CASSLVGASTEAFF
D: TRBD1; V: TRBV19; size: NA; J: TRBJ1-2; DNA: TGTGCCAGTAGTATAGATCGGACAGGCCGAGCGGGCTACACCTTC; CDR3: CASSIDRTGRAGYTF
D: NA; V: TRBV2; size: few; J: TRBJ1-4; DNA: TGTGCCAGCAACACCAGGGTGACTAATGAAAAACTGTTTTTT; CDR3: CASNTRVTNEKLFF
D: NA; V: TRBV28; size: NA; J: TRBJ2-3; DNA: TGTGCCAGCAGTTTAGGGCTAGCACCAGATACGCAGTATTTT; CDR3: CASSLGLAPDTQYF
D: NA; V: TRBV4-3; size: NA; J: TRBJ1-6; DNA: TGCGCCAGCAGCCAAGGGCAGAACTATAATTCACCCCTCCACTTT; CDR3: CASSQGQNYNSPLHF
D: TRBD1; V: TRBV2; size: NA; J: TRBJ1-1; DNA: TGTGCCAGCAGTAGGGGACAGGGGGCTTTCTTT; CDR3: CASSRGQGAFF
D: NA; V: TRBV4-3; size: few; J: TRBJ2-3; DNA: TGCGCCAGCAGCTATACCTCGGCGGGCACAGATACGCAGTATTTT; CDR3: CASSYTSAGTDTQYF
D: TRBD1; V: TRBV6-4; size: few; J: TRBJ1-2; DNA: TGTGCCAGCAGTGACTCCGCAGGGGGGTATGGCTACACCTTC; CDR3: CASSDSAGGYGYTF
D: TRBD1; V: TRBV4-2; size: few; J: TRBJ1-2; DNA: TGTGCCAGCAGGCCAGACAGGGGGCGCACCTATGGCTACACCTTC; CDR3: CASRPDRGRTYGYTF
D: NA; V: TRBV18; size: NA; J: TRBJ2-3; DNA: TGTGCCAGCTCACCACGGGAGTTTGGCACAGATACGCAGTATTTT; CDR3: CASSPREFGTDTQYF
D: NA; V: TRBV28; size: few; J: TRBJ1-5; DNA: TGTGCCAGCAGTACAGGGCACAATCAGCCCCAGCATTTT; CDR3: CASSTGHNQPQHF
D: NA; V: TRBV18; size: NA; J: TRBJ2-7; DNA: TGTGCCAGCTCACCAGTGGAGCGGACCGCCTACGAGCAGTACTTC; CDR3: CASSPVERTAYEQYF
D: NA; V: TRBV18; size: NA; J: TRBJ1-5; DNA: TGTGCCAGCTCAGCCATGGAGGGGAGTAATCAGCCCCAGCATTTT; CDR3: CASSAMEGSNQPQHF
D: NA; V: TRBV5-6; size: NA; J: TRBJ2-1; DNA: TGTGCCAGCAGCTACGACAGCTCAAACAATGAGCAGTTCTTC; CDR3: CASSYDSSNNEQFF
D: TRBD2; V: TRBV9; size: NA; J: TRBJ2-5; DNA: TGTGCCAGCAGCGTATCCACTAGCGGGGGCCAAGAGACCCAGTACTTC; CDR3: CASSVSTSGGQETQYF
D: TRBD1; V: TRBV28; size: few; J: TRBJ1-5; DNA: TGTGCCAGCAGCCCCTACCGGGACAGAAATCAGCCCCAGCATTTT; CDR3: CASSPYRDRNQPQHF
D: NA; V: TRBV6-1; size: NA; J: TRBJ2-7; DNA: TGTGCCAGCAGTGAAGCGGGGCAGGGGTGGCACGAGCAGTACTTC; CDR3: CASSEAGQGWHEQYF
D: TRBD2; V: TRBV4-1; size: NA; J: TRBJ2-1; DNA: TGCGCCAGCAGCCATTGGGCGGGGGGATACAATGAGCAGTTCTTC; CDR3: CASSHWAGGYNEQFF